This T cell receptor beta chain was sequenced in a study of T cell changes during pregnancy in multiple sclerosis. Profiled with immunoSEQ multiplex PCR; TCRdb holds only in-frame clones, not every one. The sample consists of 95,000 to 100,000 clones, 92% of them appearing once. V lost 4 bases and J lost 5; bases outside the gene matches: 5. Germline lookup yields CDR1 SGDLS and CDR2 YYNGEE. The CDR3 loop spans 15 amino acids. Material: peripheral blood, obtained after pregnancy. The sequence came from a female donor in good health, enrolled as a control in a pregnancy study. This rearrangement joins TRBV9 to TRBJ2-1; TRBD2 matches 11 bases. The CDR3: CASSFTSGRNNEQFF. CDR3 nucleotides: TGTGCCAGCAGCTTTACTAGCGGGAGAAACAATGAGCAGTTCTTC.